These 10 T cell receptor beta chains originate from one sample sequenced in a study of spatial heterogeneity in lung cancer. Time point noted: blood at routine non-recurrence follow-up after resection. Unsorted whole RNA from tumor, nontumor lung or frozen PBMC underwent sequencing. TCRdb passed the 5' RACE reads through MiXCR, listing each CDR3 protein once. The sample has some 110,000 distinct CDR3 sequences; over 9% are singletons. Sample: PBMCs, taken at follow-up. Receptor source: a male donor with early-stage non-small cell lung cancer.

This clonotype has just a few counts. V gene TRBV28 combines with J gene TRBJ1-4; perhaps TRBD1 as D (5 bases). Germline V gene data show CDR1 as MDHEN and CDR2 as SYDVKM. The CDR3 totals 11 residues. V was cut by 5 bases and J by 11 bases, with 9 bases left in between. CDR3 loop: CASSGQGKLFF. The CDR3 DNA is TGTGCCAGCAGTGGACAAGGGAAACTGTTTTTT.

The chain is built from TRBV15 and TRBJ2-3; no reliable D call. Trimming took 0 bases from V and 5 from J, leaving 6 bases between them. The germline gives CDR1 LNHNV, CDR2 YYDKDF (reference sequence). There are 13 residues in the CDR3. CDR3: CATSRDSGDTQYF. The DNA for the CDR3 is TGTGCCACCAGCAGAGATTCCGGAGATACGCAGTATTTT.

V and J are TRBV11-2 and TRBJ1-2; TRBD1 is a possible D gene (5 bases). The V gene lost 1 base and the J gene lost 12 bases, with 21 bases spanning the gap. Looked up from germline, CDR1 is SGHAT and CDR2 is FQNNGV. CDR3 length equals 15 residues. The CDR3 sequence is CASSLAGHLVAGDTF. Written as DNA, the CDR3 is TGTGCCAGCAGCTTAGCAGGACACTTAGTCGCGGGGGACACCTTC.

This clonotype was counted a few times. The rearrangement links TRBV16 to TRBJ1-5, with 8 positions matching TRBD1. Germline trimming cut 7 bases from V and 7 bases from J; bases unmatched to any gene: 9. The CDR3 sequence is 14 residues long. Looked up from germline, CDR1 is KGHSY and CDR2 is FQNENV. CDR3 residues: CASTRDRLRQPQHF. For the CDR3, the DNA is TGTGCCAGCACTAGGGACAGGCTACGGCAGCCCCAGCATTTT.

The V gene is TRBV11-2, the J gene TRBJ2-7; D possibly uses TRBD1 or TRBD2 (6 bases each). This CDR3 is 16 amino acids long. From germline, CDR1 is SGHAT and CDR2 FQNNGV. Trimming removed 5 bases at V and 4 bases at J, with 21 bases between. The CDR3 DNA sequence: TGTGCCAGCAGCCGGGTAGCGGACGGGGGCTTTTACGAGCAGTACTTC. As protein: CASSRVADGGFYEQYF.

This clonotype was seen a handful of times. This rearrangement joins TRBV29-1 to TRBJ1-3, with D hard to call. The germline V and J ends were trimmed by 4 bases and 0 bases, with 16 bases remaining between them. The CDR3 is 16 residues long. Germline V gene data show CDR1 as SQVTM and CDR2 as ANQGSEA. CDR3 residues: CSVAGPLKGSGNTIYF. CDR3 sequence (DNA): TGCAGCGTTGCTGGACCTCTTAAGGGCTCTGGAAACACCATATATTTT.

The chain links TRBV7-2 to TRBJ1-6; the match to TRBD1 covers 8 bases. Trimming at V came to 4 bases and at J to 5 bases, leaving 4 bases not matched to a gene. The CDR3 length is 15 residues. Germline V gene data show CDR1 as SGHTA and CDR2 as FQGNSA. CDR3 amino acids: CASSSSQGDNSPLHF. DNA for the CDR3: TGTGCCAGCAGCTCCTCACAGGGGGATAATTCACCCCTCCACTTT.

V gene TRBV18 combines with J gene TRBJ2-3; the D call may be TRBD1 or TRBD2 (5 bases each). The CDR3 consists of 14 residues. V was pared by 4 bases and J by 9 bases, with 17 bases between. Germline V gene lookup returns CDR1 KGHSH and CDR2 LQKENI. The CDR3 region has the DNA TGTGCCAGCTCACAGGGGTTAGGACTTGGAACGCAGTATTTT. As protein: CASSQGLGLGTQYF.

This clonotype appeared many times. The V gene is TRBV3-1, the J gene TRBJ2-2; perhaps TRBD2 as D (6 bases). The CDR3 is made up of 18 amino acids. Germline loops: CDR1 LGHDT, CDR2 YNNKEL (reference sequence). Trimming removed 0 bases from V and 0 bases from J, with 14 bases in between. This CDR3 is CASSQDLWRGTNTGELFF. The DNA of the CDR3 is TGTGCCAGCAGCCAAGATCTTTGGCGGGGCACGAACACCGGGGAGCTGTTTTTT.

CDR3 loop: CASSQGDRYNEQFF. The CDR3, as DNA: TGTGCCAGCAGCCAAGGGGACAGATACAATGAGCAGTTCTTC. The V gene is TRBV6-5, the J gene TRBJ2-1; 7 nucleotides match TRBD1. After removal of 6 bases from V and 4 bases from J, the junction contained 6 bases not matched to a gene. Germline V lookup: CDR1 MNHEY, CDR2 SVGAGI. There are 14 residues in the CDR3.